These 21 T cell receptor beta chains were sequenced from one sample in a study of shared clonotypes between healthy human individuals. The assay was immunoSEQ multiplex PCR, and TCRdb's table has in-frame clones only and misses some. The sample carries roughly 600,000 clones, roughly 98% recorded once. Positively selected for CCR7, the CD45RO-negative cells used as naive CD8 cells excluded terminally differentiated effector memory CD45RA+ cells. Sequencing was done on a sample of naive CD8+ T cells sorted from blood. All receptors come from a man under 40 in good health.

The chain carries TRBV2 and TRBJ2-7; D is unclear. This CDR3 comprises 12 residues. Germline-derived CDR1 and CDR2 are SNHLY and FYNNEI. Trimming pared 4 bases from V and 12 bases from J, leaving 16 bases between. CDR3 sequence: CASSGNSQRRYF. CDR3 coding DNA: TGTGCCAGCAGTGGAAACAGCCAAAGAAGGTACTTC.

V and J are TRBV29-1 and TRBJ2-1; TRBD1 or TRBD2 may be the D gene (6 bases each). There are 14 residues in the CDR3. Germline values: CDR1 SQVTM, CDR2 ANQGSEA. The V gene lost 4 bases and the J gene lost 4 bases, with 14 bases spanning the gap. In DNA form, the CDR3 reads TGCAGCGTTGTTCCAGGAGGGGGGTACAATGAGCAGTTCTTC. This translates into CSVVPGGGYNEQFF.

This chain links TRBV23-1 with TRBJ1-5; D is perhaps TRBD1 (5 bases). TRBV23-1 is designated an ORF whose function remains uncertain. V shed 4 bases and J shed 3 bases, with 16 bases lying between them. The CDR3 covers 16 residues. The CDR3 DNA sequence: TGCGCCAGCAGTCTAGGACTTGACAGTAACAATCAGCCCCAGCATTTT. Translated: CASSLGLDSNNQPQHF.

J is TRBJ1-2 and V is TRBV7-9, with D possibly TRBD1 on 5 matching bases. The V gene lost 5 bases and the J gene lost 2 bases, with 21 bases spanning the gap. The CDR3 is 17 residues long. In germline, CDR1 is SEHNR, CDR2 FQNEAQ (reference sequence). CDR3 nucleotide sequence: TGTGCCAGCAGCGAGGATTTGGGGGACCCAAGGAACTATGGCTACACCTTC. Its translation: CASSEDLGDPRNYGYTF.

Turning to this clone: This CDR3 is also generated by other DNA sequences in the sample. This chain joins TRBV6-5 and TRBJ1-2; D is possibly TRBD1 (5 bases). Germline values: CDR1 MNHEY, CDR2 SVGAGI. Trimming cost V 4 bases and J 7 bases, with 10 bases left between them. The CDR3 extends over 12 amino acids. Here the CDR3 DNA reads TGTGCCAGCAGTTCACTAGGGGCTGGCTACACCTTC. Its translation is CASSSLGAGYTF.

The CDR3 is CASSWSGPNEQFF. As DNA, the CDR3 is TGTGCCAGCAGCTGGTCGGGGCCCAATGAGCAGTTCTTC. The chain carries TRBV7-2 and TRBJ2-1, with D perhaps TRBD1 or TRBD2 (5 bases each). Germline lookup yields CDR1 SGHTA and CDR2 FQGNSA. The CDR3 contains 13 residues. V lost 4 bases and J 6 bases, leaving 10 bases between the germline ends.

The V call is TRBV7-8, the J call TRBJ2-1; no definite D call. The V gene lost 3 bases and the J gene lost 0 bases, with 15 bases spanning the gap. This CDR3 has 17 amino acids. Germline assignment: CDR1 SGHVS and CDR2 FQNEAQ. This CDR3 reads CASSLGSRADSYNEQFF. In DNA form, the CDR3 reads TGTGCCAGCAGCTTGGGCTCTCGGGCGGACTCCTACAATGAGCAGTTCTTC.

The genes are TRBV9 and TRBJ2-7; TRBD1 matches 8 bases. V lost 4 bases and J lost 5; bases outside the gene matches: 8. The CDR3 sequence is 14 residues long. Looked up from germline, CDR1 is SGDLS and CDR2 is YYNGEE. The CDR3 DNA follows: TGTGCCAGCAGCCCCGAGGGACAGGAGAACGAGCAGTACTTC. Its protein is CASSPEGQENEQYF.

The rearrangement joins TRBV9 to TRBJ2-7; D is perhaps TRBD1 or TRBD2 (5 bases each). The germline V gene has CDR1 SGDLS and CDR2 YYNGEE. Trimming removed 1 base from V and 7 bases from J, with 18 bases in between. This CDR3 has 15 residues. CDR3 region: CASSVSPGPLREQYF. The CDR3 DNA reads as TGTGCCAGCAGCGTAAGTCCGGGACCGCTAAGAGAGCAGTACTTC.

J is TRBJ2-2 and V is TRBV5-1; D not certain. Looked up from germline, CDR1 is SGHRS and CDR2 is YFSETQ. With 4 bases removed from V and 1 base from J, the gap between germline ends came to 11 bases. The CDR3 extends over 15 amino acids. The CDR3 nucleotides are TGCGCCAGCAGCCTCTGGACGATGAACACCGGGGAGCTGTTTTTT. Residues: CASSLWTMNTGELFF.

This chain links TRBV6-8 with TRBJ1-4; 10 bases map to TRBD1. Germline CDR1 and CDR2: MNHGY and SAAAGT. The CDR3 is made up of 16 amino acids. V trimming: 3 bases; J trimming: 8 bases; junction bases outside the gene matches: 9. CDR3 sequence: CASSYQLGQGWEKLFF. The CDR3 nucleotides are TGTGCCAGCAGTTATCAATTGGGACAGGGGTGGGAAAAACTGTTTTTT.

This chain joins TRBV7-9 and TRBJ1-3; D is undetermined. Germline assignment: CDR1 SEHNR and CDR2 FQNEAQ (reference sequence). This CDR3 spans 15 amino acids. V was trimmed by 0 bases and J by 0 bases, leaving 6 bases between them. The CDR3 sequence: CASSLAGFSGNTIYF. The CDR3 DNA follows: TGTGCCAGCAGCTTAGCAGGGTTCTCTGGAAACACCATATATTTT.

The chain links TRBV28 to TRBJ2-7; tentative D call: TRBD2 (5 bases). V lost 1 base, J lost 3 bases, and 16 bases lay in between. Germline CDR1 and CDR2: MDHEN and SYDVKM. This CDR3 spans 16 amino acids. CDR3 region: CASSLFSGPVYYEQYF. For the CDR3, the DNA is TGTGCCAGCAGTTTATTCAGCGGTCCGGTATACTACGAGCAGTACTTC.

The chain carries TRBV11-2 and TRBJ2-1; weak D call: TRBD2 (5 bases). The CDR3 runs to 15 residues. The V gene's germline CDR1 is SGHAT and CDR2 FQNNGV. V lost 4 bases and J 4 bases, leaving 14 bases between the germline ends. Here the CDR3 DNA reads TGTGCCAGCAGCTGGAACCGGGGAATTTACAATGAGCAGTTCTTC. This gives the protein CASSWNRGIYNEQFF.

The V call is TRBV9, the J call TRBJ2-1; 12 nucleotides match TRBD2. V dropped 9 bases and J dropped 0; count of bases not matched to a gene: 16. Germline V gene data show CDR1 as SGDLS and CDR2 as YYNGEE. This CDR3 is built from 19 residues. The CDR3: CAKGQGGLAGRSSYNEQFF. In DNA, the CDR3 is TGTGCCAAGGGACAGGGTGGACTAGCGGGACGCAGCTCCTACAATGAGCAGTTCTTC.

The CDR3 sequence: CASSLEAPYEQYF. The CDR3 nucleotides are TGCGCCAGCAGCTTGGAGGCTCCCTACGAGCAGTACTTC. The chain has TRBV5-1 and TRBJ2-7; D gene uncertain. CDR1 is SGHRS, CDR2 YFSETQ, per germline. V was pared by 0 bases and J by 2 bases, with 6 bases between. The CDR3 contains 13 residues. Full variable domain (outside the CDR3, taken from reference TRBV5-1 and TRBJ2-7): KAGVTQTPRYLIKTRGQQVTLSCSPISGHRSVSWYQQTPGQGLQFLFEYFSETQRNKGNFPGRFSGRQFSNSRSEMNVSTLELGDSALYLCASSLEAPYEQYFGPGTRLTVT.

On this clone itself: Distinct nucleotide sequences in the sample also encode this CDR3. J is TRBJ2-7 and V is TRBV7-9, with a weak D call TRBD1 (6 bases). The CDR3 is 12 amino acids. Deletions cut 5 bases from V and 4 bases from J, with 9 bases between. Germline V gene sequence: CDR1 SEHNR, CDR2 FQNEAQ (reference sequence). The CDR3 region is CASSHQGYEQYF. CDR3 bases: TGTGCCAGCAGCCATCAGGGGTACGAGCAGTACTTC.

The chain uses TRBV5-6 and TRBJ2-1; 8 bases map to TRBD1. Trimming at V came to 4 bases and at J to 2 bases, leaving 11 bases not matched to a gene. The germline V gene encodes CDR1 SGHDT and CDR2 YYEEEE. The CDR3 spans 17 residues. The CDR3 here is CASSPRLGQGPYNEQFF. CDR3 DNA: TGTGCCAGCAGCCCGCGACTTGGACAGGGCCCCTACAATGAGCAGTTCTTC.

This clone was found once. This sequence joins TRBV7-8 and TRBJ2-1, with TRBD2 matching 9 bases. The ends lost 1 base at V and 3 bases at J; junction bases unmatched: 1. This CDR3 is 15 amino acids long. Germline-derived CDR1 and CDR2 are SGHVS and FQNEAQ. CDR3 protein: CASSLDSGSYNEQFF. For the CDR3, the DNA is TGTGCCAGCAGCTTAGATAGCGGGAGCTACAATGAGCAGTTCTTC.

The rearrangement uses TRBV29-1 and TRBJ2-7, with 7 bases fitting TRBD1. Germline CDR1 reads SQVTM; CDR2 reads ANQGSEA. The CDR3 runs to 13 residues. The junction had 6 bases not matched to a gene; V was cut back by 7 bases and J by 0 bases. CDR3 protein: CSAYRDSSYEQYF. In nucleotides, the CDR3 is TGCAGCGCGTACCGGGACAGCTCCTACGAGCAGTACTTC.

The J gene is TRBJ2-7, the V gene TRBV15, with TRBD2 identical over 8 bases. Germline lookup yields CDR1 LNHNV and CDR2 YYDKDF (reference sequence). The ends lost 3 bases at V and 2 bases at J; junction bases unmatched: 3. This CDR3 comprises 14 residues. The CDR3 sequence: CATSSSAGAYEQYF. DNA of the CDR3: TGTGCCACCAGCAGCTCAGCGGGGGCCTACGAGCAGTACTTC.